A selection of T cell receptor beta chains follows, all from one sample in a study of human T cells and chemical hapten exposure. MiXCR, run by TCRdb on the RACE reads, gives a single entry per CDR3 protein. The profile shows fewer than 300,000 distinct CDR3 sequences, approximately 8.6% of them singletons. The sequencing here drew on whole blood, taken in connection with sensitization to the hapten diphenylcyclopropenone (DPC). The receptors stem from a woman in her forties with alopecia areata. Some clones in this sample may be carry-over from other donors' samples. CDR3s include the opening cysteine and the closing phenylalanine or tryptophan. The order of the fields is D gene, J gene, clone size, V gene, CDR3 protein, CDR3 DNA. The D gene is left open where the match is weak. Clone size appears in some rows only: once, few, many, or a class for an expanded clone.

d_gene: -
j_gene: TRBJ1-6
abundance: -
v_gene: TRBV28
CDR3aa: CASTRTDSYNSPLHF
CDR3nt: TGTGCCAGCACCCGGACAGATTCCTATAATTCACCCCTCCACTTT

d_gene: TRBD1
j_gene: TRBJ2-6
abundance: -
v_gene: TRBV18
CDR3aa: CASSPVLTGGAGGANVLTF
CDR3nt: TGTGCCAGCTCACCAGTCTTAACAGGGGGCGCGGGAGGGGCCAACGTCCTGACTTTC

d_gene: TRBD2
j_gene: TRBJ2-2
abundance: -
v_gene: TRBV12-3/TRBV12-4
CDR3aa: CASSSGLAGNTGELFF
CDR3nt: TGTGCCAGCAGTTCGGGACTAGCGGGGAACACCGGGGAGCTGTTTTTT

d_gene: -
j_gene: TRBJ2-2
abundance: -
v_gene: TRBV4-1
CDR3aa: CASSQVTGYGTGELFF
CDR3nt: TGCGCCAGCAGCCAAGTGACCGGGTACGGCACCGGGGAGCTGTTTTTT

d_gene: TRBD1
j_gene: TRBJ2-5
abundance: -
v_gene: TRBV20-1
CDR3aa: CSAREGQKETQYF
CDR3nt: TGCAGTGCTAGAGAGGGACAGAAAGAGACCCAGTACTTC

d_gene: -
j_gene: TRBJ2-7
abundance: -
v_gene: TRBV4-3
CDR3aa: CASSQDVRGSYEQYF
CDR3nt: TGCGCCAGCAGCCAAGATGTTAGGGGTTCCTACGAGCAGTACTTC

d_gene: -
j_gene: TRBJ1-5
abundance: many
v_gene: TRBV5-1
CDR3aa: CASRLGVGSNQPQHF
CDR3nt: TGCGCCAGCCGTCTCGGGGTCGGGAGCAATCAGCCCCAGCATTTT

d_gene: -
j_gene: TRBJ2-5
abundance: -
v_gene: TRBV6-6
CDR3aa: CASRRRRTGETQYF
CDR3nt: TGTGCCAGCCGGCGGCGGAGGACCGGCGAGACCCAGTACTTC

d_gene: -
j_gene: TRBJ2-3
abundance: few
v_gene: TRBV12-3/TRBV12-4
CDR3aa: CASRLVTDTQYF
CDR3nt: TGTGCCAGCAGACTCGTGACAGATACGCAGTATTTT

d_gene: TRBD2
j_gene: TRBJ2-3
abundance: -
v_gene: TRBV29-1
CDR3aa: CSVLKETSGMTDTQYF
CDR3nt: TGCAGCGTTCTAAAGGAGACTAGCGGGATGACAGATACGCAGTATTTT

d_gene: -
j_gene: TRBJ2-2
abundance: few
v_gene: TRBV27
CDR3aa: CASSPWTGGELFF
CDR3nt: TGTGCCAGCAGTCCCTGGACTGGCGGGGAGCTGTTTTTT

d_gene: TRBD2
j_gene: TRBJ2-3
abundance: few
v_gene: TRBV24-1
CDR3aa: CATSSSGRTDTQYF
CDR3nt: TGTGCCACCAGTTCTAGCGGGAGAACAGATACGCAGTATTTT

d_gene: -
j_gene: TRBJ2-7
abundance: few
v_gene: TRBV6-6
CDR3aa: CASSPYTPWYEQYF
CDR3nt: TGTGCCAGCAGTCCATACACTCCCTGGTACGAGCAGTACTTC

d_gene: -
j_gene: TRBJ2-7
abundance: few
v_gene: TRBV28
CDR3aa: CASNRPGGSRYEQYF
CDR3nt: TGTGCCAGCAATCGCCCCGGGGGCAGTCGGTACGAGCAGTACTTC

d_gene: -
j_gene: TRBJ2-4
abundance: -
v_gene: TRBV7-2
CDR3aa: CASSVLAKNIQYF
CDR3nt: TGTGCCAGCAGCGTTCTAGCCAAAAACATTCAGTACTTC

d_gene: TRBD2
j_gene: TRBJ2-1
abundance: -
v_gene: TRBV7-9
CDR3aa: CASSWGLAVSNEQFF
CDR3nt: TGTGCCAGCAGCTGGGGACTAGCTGTAAGTAATGAGCAGTTCTTC

d_gene: -
j_gene: TRBJ1-1
abundance: few
v_gene: TRBV3-1
CDR3aa: CASSPRLKSEAFF
CDR3nt: TGTGCCAGCAGCCCCCGGCTGAAATCTGAAGCTTTCTTT

d_gene: TRBD2
j_gene: TRBJ2-3
abundance: many
v_gene: TRBV25-1
CDR3aa: CASGSSGRVSDTQYF
CDR3nt: TGTGCCAGTGGGTCTAGCGGGAGGGTTTCAGATACGCAGTATTTT

d_gene: TRBD1
j_gene: TRBJ1-4
abundance: many
v_gene: TRBV7-9
CDR3aa: CASSRDRSNEKLFF
CDR3nt: TGTGCCAGCAGCCGGGACAGATCTAATGAAAAACTGTTTTTT

d_gene: TRBD1
j_gene: TRBJ2-7
abundance: -
v_gene: TRBV20-1
CDR3aa: CSAHRTGSYEQYF
CDR3nt: TGCAGTGCCCACCGGACAGGTAGCTACGAGCAGTACTTC

d_gene: -
j_gene: TRBJ1-5
abundance: -
v_gene: TRBV20-1
CDR3aa: CSAPLPPRQSNQPQHF
CDR3nt: TGCAGTGCTCCCCTCCCCCCGAGACAGTCGAATCAGCCCCAGCATTTT

d_gene: TRBD2
j_gene: TRBJ2-3
abundance: many
v_gene: TRBV20-1
CDR3aa: CSARRLADTDTQYF
CDR3nt: TGCAGTGCTAGAAGACTAGCGGACACAGATACGCAGTATTTT

d_gene: -
j_gene: TRBJ2-7
abundance: many
v_gene: TRBV20-1
CDR3aa: CSALRGGLWEQYF
CDR3nt: TGCAGTGCCCTACGGGGCGGGTTATGGGAGCAGTACTTC

d_gene: TRBD2
j_gene: TRBJ2-7
abundance: few
v_gene: TRBV20-1
CDR3aa: CSASGTSYEQYF
CDR3nt: TGCAGTGCCAGCGGGACCTCCTACGAGCAGTACTTC

d_gene: -
j_gene: TRBJ2-6
abundance: few
v_gene: TRBV5-1
CDR3aa: CASSLRPPGANVLTF
CDR3nt: TGCGCCAGCAGCTTGAGGCCCCCTGGGGCCAACGTCCTGACTTTC

d_gene: -
j_gene: TRBJ1-1
abundance: -
v_gene: TRBV5-6
CDR3aa: CASSLPGELEAFF
CDR3nt: TGTGCCAGCAGTCTACCAGGGGAACTGGAAGCTTTCTTT

d_gene: -
j_gene: TRBJ1-1
abundance: -
v_gene: TRBV2
CDR3aa: CASQRAGGTEAFF
CDR3nt: TGTGCCAGCCAGAGGGCCGGGGGGACTGAAGCTTTCTTT

d_gene: -
j_gene: TRBJ2-1
abundance: many
v_gene: TRBV6-1
CDR3aa: CASIRIAESYNEQFF
CDR3nt: TGTGCCAGCATAAGGATAGCGGAATCCTACAATGAGCAGTTCTTC

d_gene: -
j_gene: TRBJ2-5
abundance: -
v_gene: TRBV29-1
CDR3aa: CSVGGQAQFGTQYF
CDR3nt: TGCAGCGTCGGAGGACAAGCTCAGTTTGGGACCCAGTACTTC

d_gene: -
j_gene: TRBJ1-2
abundance: few
v_gene: TRBV6-2/TRBV6-3
CDR3aa: CASSLLGGINYGYTF
CDR3nt: TGTGCCAGCAGCCTACTAGGAGGGATTAACTATGGCTACACCTTC

d_gene: -
j_gene: TRBJ1-5
abundance: few
v_gene: TRBV21-1
CDR3aa: CASSPLYYSNQPQHF
CDR3nt: TGTGCCAGCAGTCCTCTCTACTATAGCAATCAGCCCCAGCATTTT

d_gene: TRBD1
j_gene: TRBJ1-1
abundance: -
v_gene: TRBV5-1
CDR3aa: CASSLASTGVGGTEAFF
CDR3nt: TGCGCCAGCAGCTTGGCCTCGACAGGGGTCGGGGGCACTGAAGCTTTCTTT

d_gene: TRBD1
j_gene: TRBJ1-4
abundance: few
v_gene: TRBV20-1
CDR3aa: CSARGQDATNEKLFF
CDR3nt: TGCAGTGCCAGGGGGCAGGATGCAACTAATGAAAAACTGTTTTTT

d_gene: -
j_gene: TRBJ2-5
abundance: many
v_gene: TRBV5-6
CDR3aa: CASSPRQVQETQYF
CDR3nt: TGTGCCAGCAGCCCGCGCCAGGTCCAAGAGACCCAGTACTTC

d_gene: -
j_gene: TRBJ1-1
abundance: many
v_gene: TRBV7-3
CDR3aa: CASSLLELGSNTEAFF
CDR3nt: TGTGCCAGCAGCTTATTAGAGCTTGGTTCGAACACTGAAGCTTTCTTT

d_gene: TRBD1
j_gene: TRBJ1-1
abundance: many
v_gene: TRBV7-2
CDR3aa: CASSRTGGMDTEAFF
CDR3nt: TGTGCCAGCAGCCGGACAGGGGGTATGGACACTGAAGCTTTCTTT

d_gene: TRBD2
j_gene: TRBJ2-1
abundance: -
v_gene: TRBV20-1
CDR3aa: CSVTSGSISSEQFF
CDR3nt: TGCAGTGTTACTAGCGGGAGTATTAGTAGTGAGCAGTTCTTC

d_gene: TRBD2
j_gene: TRBJ2-2
abundance: few
v_gene: TRBV28
CDR3aa: CASRAGGETGELFF
CDR3nt: TGTGCCAGCCGAGCGGGAGGAGAAACCGGGGAGCTGTTTTTT

d_gene: -
j_gene: TRBJ2-7
abundance: many
v_gene: TRBV20-1
CDR3aa: CSASSTGLGSQEQYF
CDR3nt: TGCAGTGCTAGCTCAACCGGACTCGGTTCTCAGGAGCAGTACTTC

d_gene: TRBD2
j_gene: TRBJ2-7
abundance: few
v_gene: TRBV20-1
CDR3aa: CSAGTSGGYEQYF
CDR3nt: TGCAGTGCCGGGACTAGCGGGGGGTACGAGCAGTACTTC

d_gene: -
j_gene: TRBJ2-1
abundance: -
v_gene: TRBV20-1
CDR3aa: CSARLTARSYNEQFF
CDR3nt: TGCAGTGCTAGACTTACTGCCCGCTCCTACAATGAGCAGTTCTTC

d_gene: -
j_gene: TRBJ2-4
abundance: few
v_gene: TRBV12-3/TRBV12-4
CDR3aa: CASSLLDLVAKNIQYF
CDR3nt: TGTGCCAGCAGTCTACTAGATCTAGTAGCCAAAAACATTCAGTACTTC

d_gene: -
j_gene: TRBJ1-1
abundance: few
v_gene: TRBV19
CDR3aa: CASSIAQPPLNTEAFF
CDR3nt: TGTGCCAGTAGTATAGCCCAGCCCCCGTTGAACACTGAAGCTTTCTTT

d_gene: -
j_gene: TRBJ2-7
abundance: -
v_gene: TRBV15
CDR3aa: CATSRGGVSAHEQYF
CDR3nt: TGTGCCACCAGCAGAGGAGGGGTCAGTGCCCACGAGCAGTACTTC

d_gene: -
j_gene: TRBJ2-1
abundance: few
v_gene: TRBV12-3/TRBV12-4
CDR3aa: CASSFRGANEQFF
CDR3nt: TGTGCCAGCAGTTTCCGCGGTGCCAATGAGCAGTTCTTC

d_gene: -
j_gene: TRBJ1-1
abundance: few
v_gene: TRBV6-1
CDR3aa: CASSEVLDTEAFF
CDR3nt: TGTGCCAGCAGTGAGGTCTTGGACACTGAAGCTTTCTTT

d_gene: TRBD1
j_gene: TRBJ1-3
abundance: -
v_gene: TRBV6-5
CDR3aa: CASSYTRTGRYSGNTIYF
CDR3nt: TGTGCCAGCAGTTACACTCGGACAGGGCGTTACTCTGGAAACACCATATATTTT

d_gene: TRBD1
j_gene: TRBJ1-2
abundance: many
v_gene: TRBV6-2/TRBV6-3
CDR3aa: CASSEMGQRSNYGYTF
CDR3nt: TGTGCCAGCAGTGAGATGGGACAGAGGTCTAACTATGGCTACACCTTC

d_gene: TRBD2
j_gene: TRBJ2-3
abundance: -
v_gene: TRBV27
CDR3aa: CASSFRTSGRAYTDTQYF
CDR3nt: TGTGCCAGCAGCTTTCGGACTAGCGGGAGGGCATACACAGATACGCAGTATTTT

d_gene: TRBD1
j_gene: TRBJ2-7
abundance: few
v_gene: TRBV11-2
CDR3aa: CASSLDFGTEIYEQYF
CDR3nt: TGTGCCAGCAGCTTAGATTTCGGGACAGAAATCTACGAGCAGTACTTC

d_gene: -
j_gene: TRBJ1-4
abundance: few
v_gene: TRBV4-2
CDR3aa: CASSQDWGTNEKLFF
CDR3nt: TGTGCCAGCAGCCAAGATTGGGGAACTAATGAAAAACTGTTTTTT

d_gene: TRBD1
j_gene: TRBJ1-1
abundance: -
v_gene: TRBV12-3/TRBV12-4
CDR3aa: CASFGQGVLNTEAFF
CDR3nt: TGTGCCAGCTTTGGCCAGGGGGTATTGAACACTGAAGCTTTCTTT

d_gene: -
j_gene: TRBJ2-7
abundance: -
v_gene: TRBV3-1
CDR3aa: CASSQVGRGPRVEQYF
CDR3nt: TGTGCCAGCAGCCAAGTCGGACGCGGGCCGAGAGTCGAGCAGTACTTC

d_gene: -
j_gene: TRBJ2-1
abundance: few
v_gene: TRBV14
CDR3aa: CASSQAIRYNEQFF
CDR3nt: TGTGCCAGCAGCCAAGCGATCAGATACAATGAGCAGTTCTTC

d_gene: -
j_gene: TRBJ1-5
abundance: few
v_gene: TRBV28
CDR3aa: CASNSPTGSNQPQHF
CDR3nt: TGTGCCAGCAATTCCCCCACAGGGAGCAATCAGCCCCAGCATTTT

d_gene: TRBD1
j_gene: TRBJ1-1
abundance: few
v_gene: TRBV6-1
CDR3aa: CASSDQDRANTEAFF
CDR3nt: TGTGCCAGCAGTGACCAAGACAGGGCGAACACTGAAGCTTTCTTT

d_gene: -
j_gene: TRBJ2-7
abundance: few
v_gene: TRBV11-2
CDR3aa: CASGPPGAAYEQYF
CDR3nt: TGTGCCAGCGGCCCCCCCGGGGCAGCCTACGAGCAGTACTTC

d_gene: TRBD1
j_gene: TRBJ1-5
abundance: many
v_gene: TRBV19
CDR3aa: CASSRDSFANQPQHF
CDR3nt: TGTGCCAGTAGTCGGGACAGTTTTGCCAATCAGCCCCAGCATTTT

d_gene: TRBD2
j_gene: TRBJ2-5
abundance: few
v_gene: TRBV15
CDR3aa: CATSRDVSGKYF
CDR3nt: TGTGCCACCAGCAGAGATGTGAGCGGGAAGTACTTC

d_gene: -
j_gene: TRBJ2-2
abundance: -
v_gene: TRBV5-6
CDR3aa: CASSLMGARGTGELFF
CDR3nt: TGTGCCAGCAGCTTGATGGGGGCCCGTGGTACCGGGGAGCTGTTTTTT